This is a list of T cell receptor beta chains from one sample in a study of blood T cell repertoires in COVID-19. This table comes from immunoSEQ multiplex PCR, and its TCRdb copy is limited to in-frame clones, with some not included. The data hold 150,000 to 200,000 clones, with around 86% observed a single time. Sequencing was performed on peripheral blood. Receptor source: a woman between 40 and 55 years old with acute or convalescent COVID-19. Both conserved end residues are part of each CDR3. Fields, in order: D gene, J gene, V gene, clone size, CDR3 protein, CDR3 DNA. A D gene is named only where the DNA matches it firmly. Clone size is not always given. Where it is, it says once, few, many or a class for expanded clones.

-	TRBJ2-7	TRBV4-1	-	CASSRIIGSEGYEQYF	TGCGCCAGCAGCCGGATCATAGGGAGCGAGGGATACGAGCAGTACTTC
-	TRBJ2-6	TRBV19	-	CATMKGHEFGANVLTF	TGTGCCACCATGAAGGGACATGAGTTTGGGGCCAACGTCCTGACTTTC
-	TRBJ2-7	TRBV27	-	CASSLSGPYEQYF	TGTGCCAGCAGTTTATCGGGCCCCTACGAGCAGTACTTC
-	TRBJ2-7	TRBV7-9	-	CASSQGGSGEQYF	TGTGCCAGCAGCCAAGGAGGTAGCGGCGAGCAGTACTTC
-	TRBJ2-5	TRBV5-1	-	CASSFWPGAQETQYF	TGCGCCAGCAGCTTTTGGCCAGGGGCGCAAGAGACCCAGTACTTC
TRBD1	TRBJ1-2	TRBV5-6	-	CASSRGLQYYGYTF	TGTGCCAGCAGCAGGGGGCTACAGTACTATGGCTACACCTTC
-	TRBJ2-7	TRBV27	-	CASSLESGSYEQYF	TGTGCCAGCAGTTTAGAATCGGGTTCCTACGAGCAGTACTTC
-	TRBJ2-7	TRBV4-2	once	CASSHGERFPYEQYF	TGTGCCAGCAGCCACGGAGAGCGGTTTCCCTACGAGCAGTACTTC
-	TRBJ1-6	TRBV27	once	CASSLDDNHNSPLHF	TGTGCCAGCAGTTTAGACGACAATCATAATTCACCCCTCCACTTT
TRBD2	TRBJ2-1	TRBV4-2	-	CASSQDWGGEQFF	TGTGCCAGCAGCCAAGATTGGGGGGGTGAGCAGTTCTTC
-	TRBJ2-1	TRBV6-5	once	CASTPGLRSEQFF	TGTGCCAGCACTCCAGGGTTACGCAGTGAGCAGTTCTTC
TRBD1	TRBJ1-1	TRBV25-1	-	CASSETGGSVRAFF	TGTGCCAGCAGCGAAACAGGGGGTTCGGTGAGGGCTTTCTTT
TRBD2	TRBJ2-7	TRBV28	-	CASSLPSGAYEQYF	TGTGCCAGCAGTTTGCCTAGCGGAGCCTACGAGCAGTACTTC
-	TRBJ1-1	TRBV12-3/TRBV12-4	-	CASRRQGNEAFF	TGTGCCAGCAGAAGGCAGGGGAATGAAGCTTTCTTT
-	TRBJ1-6	TRBV27	-	CASSLQRGNSPLHF	TGTGCCAGCAGTTTACAAAGGGGAAATTCACCCCTCCACTTT
TRBD2	TRBJ2-3	TRBV10-3	-	CAISGGGPTDTQYF	TGTGCCATCAGTGGCGGGGGGCCAACAGATACGCAGTATTTT
TRBD1	TRBJ2-3	TRBV6-5	-	CAAGQGHSDTQYF	TGTGCCGCGGGACAGGGTCATTCGGATACGCAGTATTTT
-	TRBJ1-2	TRBV6-5	-	CASLSHGYTF	TGTGCCAGCCTTTCCCATGGCTACACCTTC
-	TRBJ2-6	TRBV2	once	CASDGDKPGANVLTF	TGTGCCAGCGATGGTGACAAGCCCGGGGCCAACGTCCTGACTTTC
-	TRBJ1-1	TRBV9	-	CASSVAGGVTEAFF	TGTGCCAGCAGCGTAGCGGGGGGTGTGACTGAAGCTTTCTTT
-	TRBJ2-5	TRBV7-3	-	CASSSQEGETQYF	TGTGCCAGCAGCTCCCAGGAGGGGGAGACCCAGTACTTC
-	TRBJ2-1	TRBV18	-	CASSPPGAHSYNEQFF	TGTGCCAGCTCACCACCGGGGGCTCACTCCTACAATGAGCAGTTCTTC
-	TRBJ2-1	TRBV28	-	CASSLVFLAGEQFF	TGTGCCAGCAGTTTAGTTTTCCTAGCAGGTGAGCAGTTCTTC
TRBD2	TRBJ2-3	TRBV3-1/TRBV3-2	-	CASSQDGLAGSTDTQYF	TGTGCCAGCAGCCAGGATGGACTAGCGGGGAGCACAGATACGCAGTATTTT
TRBD1	TRBJ2-5	TRBV12-5	-	CASGWTGVETQYF	TGTGCTAGTGGTTGGACAGGGGTAGAGACCCAGTACTTC
-	TRBJ2-7	TRBV10-3	few	CAISELGSSYEQYF	TGTGCCATCAGTGAGTTGGGGAGCTCCTACGAGCAGTACTTC
-	TRBJ1-1	TRBV6-6	-	CASTLSRSEAFF	TGTGCCAGCACTCTTTCCAGGTCTGAAGCTTTCTTT
-	TRBJ2-7	TRBV2	-	CASSGERGSSYEQYF	TGTGCCAGCAGTGGGGAGAGGGGGAGCTCCTACGAGCAGTACTTC
-	TRBJ2-7	TRBV5-1	few	CASSFSFGSEQYF	TGCGCCAGCAGCTTCTCCTTCGGGTCTGAGCAGTACTTC
-	TRBJ1-1	TRBV7-2	few	CASSFAPPGEAFF	TGTGCCAGCAGCTTCGCCCCCCCGGGGGAAGCTTTCTTT
TRBD2	TRBJ2-1	TRBV5-4	-	CASSLGLARSYNEQFF	TGTGCCAGCAGCTTGGGACTAGCAAGGTCCTACAATGAGCAGTTCTTC
-	TRBJ1-6	TRBV30	-	CAWSAKGVGRSPLHF	TGTGCCTGGAGTGCAAAGGGCGTAGGGAGGTCACCCCTCCACTTT
TRBD1	TRBJ2-2	TRBV27	-	CASSPRTGLGELFF	TGTGCCAGCAGTCCCCGGACAGGGCTGGGGGAGCTGTTTTTT
TRBD2	TRBJ2-1	TRBV6-4	-	CASSDGSGGAGEQFF	TGTGCCAGCAGCGACGGCAGCGGGGGGGCCGGTGAGCAGTTCTTC
-	TRBJ1-5	TRBV7-9	-	CASSLGVYQPQHF	TGTGCCAGCAGCTTAGGAGTATATCAGCCCCAGCATTTT
-	TRBJ1-1	TRBV28	-	CASSSPEQGQNTEAFF	TGTGCCAGCAGTTCACCTGAACAGGGACAAAACACTGAAGCTTTCTTT
TRBD2	TRBJ2-1	TRBV7-3	-	CASSLIAGGFSSYNEQFF	TGTGCCAGCAGCTTGATAGCGGGGGGGTTCAGCTCCTACAATGAGCAGTTCTTC
-	TRBJ1-1	TRBV20-1	-	CSGRRNTEAFF	TGCAGTGGCCGGAGGAACACTGAAGCTTTCTTT
TRBD1	TRBJ1-2	TRBV6-6	-	CASNKAGQDEFYGYTF	TGTGCCAGCAACAAAGCGGGACAGGATGAATTCTATGGCTACACCTTC
TRBD1	TRBJ2-5	TRBV28	once	CASSRQGGETQYF	TGTGCCAGCAGCCGACAGGGGGGGGAGACCCAGTACTTC
-	TRBJ1-5	TRBV4-1	-	CASSRQGRSDQPQHF	TGCGCCAGCAGCCGGCAGGGTCGGTCGGATCAGCCCCAGCATTTT
TRBD1	TRBJ2-2	TRBV18	-	CASSGDRDTGELFF	TGTGCCAGCTCAGGGGACAGGGACACCGGGGAGCTGTTTTTT
-	TRBJ1-5	TRBV2	-	CASRRGGFSNQPQHF	TGTGCCAGCAGAAGAGGAGGGTTCAGCAATCAGCCCCAGCATTTT
-	TRBJ1-1	TRBV12-3/TRBV12-4	-	CASSSILEAFF	TGTGCCAGCAGTTCCATACTTGAAGCTTTCTTT
-	TRBJ2-3	TRBV18	-	CASSFGADTQYF	TGTGCCAGCTCATTCGGGGCAGATACGCAGTATTTT
TRBD1	TRBJ2-4	TRBV2	-	CASSERDRALNIQYF	TGTGCCAGCAGTGAGAGGGACAGGGCGTTGAACATTCAGTACTTC
TRBD1	TRBJ2-2	TRBV30	-	CAWVGQPTGELFF	TGTGCCTGGGTGGGACAGCCGACCGGGGAGCTGTTTTTT
TRBD1	TRBJ1-1	TRBV3-1/TRBV3-2	-	CASKTTAGGNTEAFF	TGTGCCAGTAAGACCACCGCAGGGGGGAACACTGAAGCTTTCTTT
TRBD1	TRBJ1-2	TRBV19	-	CASSLRDRVYDGYTF	TGTGCCAGTTCTCTACGGGACAGGGTTTATGATGGCTACACCTTC
-	TRBJ1-5	TRBV28	few	CASSLNQPQHF	TGTGCCAGCAGCTTGAATCAGCCCCAGCATTTT
-	TRBJ1-2	TRBV18	-	CASSYSGENGYTF	TGTGCCAGCTCGTATTCAGGGGAAAATGGCTACACCTTC
TRBD2	TRBJ2-1	TRBV7-9	-	CASSLGNPAGVPNEQFF	TGTGCCAGCAGCTTAGGTAACCCAGCGGGAGTTCCCAATGAGCAGTTCTTC
-	TRBJ1-2	TRBV3-1/TRBV3-2	-	CASSQRIRTHNYGYTF	TGTGCCAGCAGCCAAAGAATACGGACACATAACTATGGCTACACCTTC
TRBD2	TRBJ2-7	TRBV6-6	-	CASSGSHEIRLAVLSYEQYF	TGTGCCAGCAGTGGATCCCACGAAATACGACTAGCGGTTCTCTCCTACGAGCAGTACTTC
TRBD2	TRBJ2-3	TRBV4-1	many	CASSATPTSGSSTDTQYF	TGCGCCAGCAGCGCAACCCCCACTAGCGGGTCTAGCACAGATACGCAGTATTTT
TRBD2	TRBJ2-5	TRBV3-1/TRBV3-2	-	CASSQEGSSGRSEKTQYF	TGTGCCAGCAGCCAAGAGGGGAGTAGCGGGAGGTCCGAGAAGACCCAGTACTTC
-	TRBJ1-3	TRBV10-3	-	CAISTARGGGMENTIYF	TGTGCCATCAGTACCGCCCGAGGGGGGGGAATGGAAAACACCATATATTTT